The 5 T cell receptor beta chains reported below all come from one sample, sequenced in a study of CD8+ T cells in alopecia areata. RNA, once extracted, was reverse transcribed into cDNA for use as the sequencing template. Produced via immunoSEQ multiplex PCR; TCRdb's table is partial and in-frame only. The sample lists 150,000 or so clones; more than 40% were seen once. Sample: CD4+ T cells sorted from blood. These receptors originate from a human donor with alopecia areata.

The rearrangement links TRBV5-6 to TRBJ2-3, with D perhaps given as TRBD1 or TRBD2 (5 bases each). This CDR3 contains 14 residues. With 1 base removed from V and 2 bases from J, the gap between germline ends came to 8 bases. The V gene's germline CDR1 is SGHDT and CDR2 YYEEEE. CDR3 region: CASSLRGPTDTQYF. CDR3 bases: TGTGCCAGCAGCTTGCGGGGACCCACAGATACGCAGTATTTT.

Concerning this clone itself: The sample holds other DNA sequences that translate to the same CDR3. V and J are TRBV5-1 and TRBJ2-3; D remains unclear. Trimming cost V 0 bases and J 2 bases, with 7 bases left between them. Germline loops: CDR1 SGHRS, CDR2 YFSETQ. CDR3 length equals 14 residues. The CDR3 DNA reads as TGCGCCAGCAGCTTGGGCGGTTACACAGATACGCAGTATTTT. Residues: CASSLGGYTDTQYF.

The chain couples TRBV6-5 to TRBJ1-4; D might be TRBD1 (5 bases). Germline V lookup: CDR1 MNHEY, CDR2 SVGAGI. V was shortened by 5 bases and J by 0 bases, with 10 bases between the two germline ends. This CDR3 is 15 amino acids long. CDR3 protein: CASSKQVTTNEKLFF. The CDR3 nucleotides read TGTGCCAGCAGTAAACAGGTCACAACTAATGAAAAACTGTTTTTT.

Of note for this clone: Other nucleotide sequences in the sample specify the same CDR3. The chain is built from TRBV30 and TRBJ1-3, with D unclear. CDR3 length: 11 amino acids. Between the trimmed V and J ends, which lost 2 bases and 4 bases, there was a span of 3 bases. Per germline, CDR1 GTSNPN and CDR2 SVGIG (reference sequence). The CDR3 DNA follows: TGTGCCTGGAGTCCGGGAAACACCATATATTTT. Its protein is CAWSPGNTIYF.

A few counts support this clone. V and J are TRBV6-1 and TRBJ2-3; the match to TRBD2 covers 10 bases. The CDR3 loop spans 16 amino acids. Germline V CDR1 and CDR2: MNHNS, SASEGT. Trimming removed 4 bases from V and 3 bases from J; junction bases left unmatched: 7. This chain's CDR3 is CASSVGTSVDTDTQYF. The CDR3 DNA sequence: TGTGCCAGCAGTGTTGGGACTAGCGTTGATACAGATACGCAGTATTTT.